A single sample gave rise to the 17 T cell receptor beta chains below, sequenced in a study of blood T cell repertoires in COVID-19. Measured with immunoSEQ multiplex PCR; TCRdb has only the in-frame clones, and not every one. Of some 33,000 clones listed, 70% to 90% were seen once; the top ten hold over 2%. Sequenced input: peripheral blood. The origin of the receptors is a human donor in a cohort sampled during active COVID-19.

This chain uses TRBV10-3 with TRBJ1-4; no reliable D call. The germline V and J ends were trimmed by 6 bases and 0 bases, with 11 bases remaining between them. The CDR3 consists of 15 residues. CDR1 and CDR2 (germline): ENHRY, SYGVKD. The CDR3 DNA reads TGTGCCATCAGCCCCAACGGAGCAACTAATGAAAAACTGTTTTTT. Translating gives CAISPNGATNEKLFF.

Sample share makes this clone medium-sized (0.01 to 0.1%). V and J are TRBV12-3 or TRBV12-4 and TRBJ1-1; D unresolved. The CDR3 consists of 13 residues. The germline V and J ends were trimmed by 8 bases and 3 bases, with 13 bases remaining between them. The CDR3 DNA is TGTGCCAGCCGACGGGAAGAGGACACTGAAGCTTTCTTT. Protein product: CASRREEDTEAFF.

V gene TRBV7-6 combines with J gene TRBJ1-1; weak D call: TRBD1 (6 bases). The CDR3 covers 15 residues. The V and J ends lost 7 bases and 7 bases respectively, with 22 bases between them. Germline CDR1 reads SGHVS; CDR2 reads FNYEAQ. This chain's CDR3 is CASTPMWGGQGEAFF. DNA for the CDR3: TGTGCCAGCACCCCGATGTGGGGGGGGCAGGGTGAAGCTTTCTTT. Looking up the rest from reference TRBV7-6 and TRBJ1-1 gives the full variable domain: GAGVSQSPRYKVTKRGQDVALRCDPISGHVSLYWYRQALGQGPEFLTYFNYEAQQDKSGLPNDRFSAERPEGSISTLTIQRTEQRDSAMYRCASTPMWGGQGEAFFGQGTRLTVV.

The genes are TRBV12-5 and TRBJ1-2; 8 positions match TRBD1. From germline, CDR1 is LGHNT and CDR2 FRNRAP. There are 13 residues in the CDR3. V was pared by 1 base and J by 6 bases, with 1 base of the junction left unmatched. CDR3 sequence reads: CASGLATGDGYTF. In DNA, the CDR3 is TGTGCTAGTGGTTTGGCGACAGGGGATGGCTACACCTTC.

The rearrangement joins TRBV5-1 to TRBJ2-5; the D is unclear. The CDR3 is made up of 13 amino acids. Germline V gene lookup returns CDR1 SGHRS and CDR2 YFSETQ. Deletions cut 0 bases from V and 2 bases from J, with 5 bases between. CDR3 region: CASSLGEQETQYF. CDR3 coding DNA: TGCGCCAGCAGCTTGGGAGAACAAGAGACCCAGTACTTC.

The rearrangement joins TRBV3-1 (or the pseudogene TRBV3-2) to TRBJ2-4; D perhaps matches TRBD1 (6 bases). The CDR3 loop spans 14 amino acids. V lost 4 bases and J lost 6, with 13 bases in between. Germline V CDR1 and CDR2: LGHDT, YNNKEL (reference sequence). As DNA, the CDR3 is TGTGCCAGCAGCCTCAGCGAGACAGGAAACATTCAGTACTTC. It translates to CASSLSETGNIQYF.

The CDR3 DNA follows: TGTGCCAGTAACGGGGACAGCTATGGCTACACCTTC. Translation: CASNGDSYGYTF. The genes are TRBV19 and TRBJ1-2; 7 nucleotides align to TRBD1. CDR1 is LNHDA and CDR2 is SQIVND in the germline V gene (reference sequence). The ends lost 7 bases at V and 4 bases at J; junction bases unmatched: 3. The CDR3 contains 12 residues. Filled out from reference TRBV19 and TRBJ1-2, the complete variable domain reads DGGITQSPKYLFRKEGQNVTLSCEQNLNHDAMYWYRQDPGQGLRLIYYSQIVNDFQKGDIAEGYSVSREKKESFPLTVTSAQKNPTAFYLCASNGDSYGYTFGSGTRLTVV.

The chain employs TRBV19 and TRBJ2-3, with a weak D call TRBD2 (7 bases). The CDR3 extends over 15 amino acids. The V end was cut by 8 bases, the J end by 1 base, with 16 bases between. Germline V gene data show CDR1 as LNHDA and CDR2 as SQIVND (reference sequence). Here the CDR3 reads CASAPRGQGTDTQYF. The CDR3 bases are TGTGCCAGTGCCCCGCGGGGGCAAGGCACAGATACGCAGTATTTT.

This clone appeared a single time. The chain is built from TRBV4-1 and TRBJ2-5, with 11 positions matching TRBD2. With V trimmed by 0 bases and J by 2 bases, 2 bases remained unmatched. This CDR3 region has 16 residues. Germline V CDR1 and CDR2: MGHRA, YSYEKL. The CDR3 coding sequence is TGCGCCAGCAGCCAAGACCCTAGCGGGGGGCAAGAGACCCAGTACTTC. Translating gives CASSQDPSGGQETQYF.

The rearrangement joins TRBV6-5 to TRBJ1-1, with TRBD1 identical over 8 bases. V dropped 6 bases and J dropped 4; count of bases not matched to a gene: 7. Germline-derived CDR1 and CDR2 are MNHEY and SVGAGI. The CDR3 covers 14 residues. CDR3 DNA sequence: TGTGCCAGCAGGTATATGACAGGGGCCACTGAAGCTTTCTTT. It codes for CASRYMTGATEAFF.

This sequence joins TRBV28 and TRBJ1-4; 9 nucleotides agree with TRBD1. The CDR3 totals 16 residues. J gave up 4 bases and V 8 bases, and 11 bases lay outside the gene matches. The germline gives CDR1 MDHEN, CDR2 SYDVKM. The CDR3 DNA reads as TGTGCCAGCGGCCTAGTAAGACAGGGGGATAATGAAAAACTGTTTTTT. Amino acids: CASGLVRQGDNEKLFF. Full variable domain (rest looked up from reference TRBV28 and TRBJ1-4): DVKVTQSSRYLVKRTGEKVFLECVQDMDHENMFWYRQDPGLGLRLIYFSYDVKMKEKGDIPEGYSVSREKKERFSLILESASTNQTSMYLCASGLVRQGDNEKLFFGSGTQLSVL.

In this sample, this clone turned up once. The CDR3: CASSLQSLNTEAFF. Written as DNA, the CDR3 is TGCGCCAGTAGCCTACAGAGTCTTAATACTGAAGCTTTCTTT. The genes are TRBV5-1 and TRBJ1-1; no definite D call. The germline V gene has CDR1 SGHRS and CDR2 YFSETQ. Trimming removed 8 bases at V and 5 bases at J, with 19 bases between. This CDR3 has 14 amino acids. The full variable domain, its missing parts supplied by reference TRBV5-1 and TRBJ1-1, is KAGVTQTPRYLIKTRGQQVTLSCSPISGHRSVSWYQQTPGQGLQFLFEYFSETQRNKGNFPGRFSGRQFSNSRSEMNVSTLELGDSALYLCASSLQSLNTEAFFGQGTRLTVV.

This chain connects TRBV3-1 (or the pseudogene TRBV3-2) to TRBJ1-5; no clear D. V was shortened by 2 bases and J by 0 bases, with 5 bases between the two germline ends. Germline V CDR1 and CDR2: LGHDT, YNNKEL (reference sequence). CDR3 size: 14 residues. The CDR3 protein is CASSQTYSNQPQHF. The CDR3 coding sequence is TGTGCCAGCAGCCAAACATATAGCAATCAGCCCCAGCATTTT.

The genes are TRBV18 and TRBJ2-7; maybe TRBD1 (6 bases). CDR3 size: 11 residues. V was pared by 3 bases and J by 7 bases, with 7 bases between. CDR1 KGHSH and CDR2 LQKENI come from the germline V gene. Here the CDR3 DNA reads TGTGCCAGCTCACCTGGACAGGAGCAGTACTTC. Amino acid sequence: CASSPGQEQYF.

The rearrangement uses TRBV27 and TRBJ2-7, with D perhaps TRBD1 (6 bases). The V and J ends lost 5 bases and 3 bases respectively, with 14 bases between them. CDR3 length: 14 amino acids. The germline CDR1 and CDR2 sequences are MNHEY and SMNVEV (reference sequence). CDR3 in amino acids: CASSPYGTRYEQYF. The CDR3 nucleotides read TGTGCCAGCAGTCCCTATGGGACACGCTACGAGCAGTACTTC.

This chain links TRBV30 with TRBJ2-5; a possible D gene is TRBD1 (6 bases). V was pared by 2 bases and J by 1 base, with 8 bases between. This CDR3 is 13 amino acids long. Germline V lookup: CDR1 GTSNPN, CDR2 SVGIG (reference sequence). CDR3 sequence: CAWSRQAQETQYF. Written as DNA, the CDR3 is TGTGCCTGGAGTAGACAGGCCCAAGAGACCCAGTACTTC.

In its sample, this clone was seen once. V gene TRBV5-6 combines with J gene TRBJ1-1; TRBD1 agrees at 7 bases. V lost 3 bases, J lost 5 bases, and 4 bases stayed unmatched. This CDR3 region has 13 residues. Per germline, CDR1 SGHDT and CDR2 YYEEEE. The CDR3 protein is CASSSTGWTEAFF. The CDR3 nucleotides are TGTGCCAGCAGCTCGACAGGGTGGACTGAAGCTTTCTTT.